This T cell receptor (beta chain) was identified in a study of T cells after yellow fever vaccination. Findings and limits, study-wide: In FACS-sorted repertoires, abundant clonotypes from the bulk population could appear as contaminants.

The junction had 10 bases not matched to a gene; V was cut back by 5 bases and J by 1 base. CDR1 and CDR2 from the germline V gene are SGHRS and YFSETQ. The CDR3 runs 16 residues. Ten or more counts support this clonotype. Its specificity is unknown. TCRdb processed the 5' RACE reads anew with MiXCR; each CDR3 protein has one entry. This sample has about 140,000 distinct CDR3 sequences, with more than 6.5% found just once. This material consisted of CD4+ T cells sorted from PBMCs, taken 10 days after the yellow fever booster vaccination. This rearrangement joins TRBV5-1 to TRBJ2-7; 9 bases map to TRBD2. The source of this sequence is a man aged 25-40 years who received the YFV17D yellow fever vaccine. The CDR3 nucleotides read TGCGCCAGCAGAGCGACACTGACTAGCGGATCCTACGAGCAGTACTTC. Its translation: CASRATLTSGSYEQYF.